The present TCR beta chain was sequenced within a study of cytomegalovirus exposure and HLA in healthy donors. Study summary: Counted in an early data release were 75 million to 85 million unique TCRs from HLA-typed donors. Whole-study results and caveats: HLA alleles showed associations with 15,000 to 20,000 TCR beta sequences in a later analysis, at a 0.05 false discovery rate. The authors considered a cluster of highly shared sequence variants likely to be a sequencing artifact. Productive rates of about 87% or about 30% were seen for most TCR beta V segments in an earlier analysis.

Comment on this clone: Its antigen is not identified.

The V gene's germline CDR1 is SGHRS and CDR2 YFSETQ. V shed 0 bases, J shed 6 bases, and the junction held 2 bases outside the gene matches. This CDR3 is 14 amino acids long. Use of 60 Vbeta and 13 Jbeta primers characterized the PCR. TCRdb's copy holds only in-frame clones and misses some; the assay was immunoSEQ multiplex PCR. The sample includes under 70,000 clones. The chain recombines TRBV5-1 with TRBJ1-4, with TRBD1 matching 7 bases. Material for sequencing was PBMCs. The clonotype was recovered from a woman between 18 and 30 years old in good health and CMV-seronegative. The CDR3 reads CASSLARGDEKLFF. CDR3 sequence (DNA): TGCGCCAGCAGCTTGGCCAGGGGGGATGAAAAACTGTTTTTT.